This T cell receptor beta chain was retrieved from a study of T cells after yellow fever vaccination. The table lists this clonotype with many counts. V was clipped by 6 bases and J by 4 bases, with 9 bases between them. The germline V gene has CDR1 MDHEN and CDR2 SYDVKM. The CDR3 extends over 12 amino acids. As TCR cDNA was made by 5'RACE template switching, a universal primer site and UMIs were added. TCRdb re-called the 5' RACE reads with MiXCR, one entry per CDR3 protein. The sample shows some 260,000 distinct CDR3 sequences, around 4.9% of them seen only once. The gene calls are TRBV28 and TRBJ1-1; D uncertain. The sequence derives from a man aged 18 to 30 who received the YFV17D yellow fever vaccine. Sequenced here: CD4+ T cells sorted from PBMCs, sampled on the day of the yellow fever booster vaccination. The CDR3 sequence is CASSQGGTEAFF. The CDR3 DNA is TGTGCCAGCAGCCAAGGTGGCACTGAAGCTTTCTTT. Full variable domain (rest looked up from reference TRBV28 and TRBJ1-1): DVKVTQSSRYLVKRTGEKVFLECVQDMDHENMFWYRQDPGLGLRLIYFSYDVKMKEKGDIPEGYSVSREKKERFSLILESASTNQTSMYLCASSQGGTEAFFGQGTRLTVV.